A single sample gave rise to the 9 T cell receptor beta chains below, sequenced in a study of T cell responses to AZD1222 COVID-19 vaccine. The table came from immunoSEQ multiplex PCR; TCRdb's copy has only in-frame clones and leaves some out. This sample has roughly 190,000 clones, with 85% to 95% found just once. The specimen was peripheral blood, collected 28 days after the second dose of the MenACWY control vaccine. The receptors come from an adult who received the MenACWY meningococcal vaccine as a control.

Here the CDR3 reads CASSFFVNLNEQFF. In nucleotides, the CDR3 is TGTGCCAGCAGCTTTTTCGTGAACCTTAATGAGCAGTTCTTC. The chain uses TRBV7-2 and TRBJ2-1, with D hard to call. There are 14 residues in the CDR3. Deletions cut 3 bases from V and 7 bases from J, with 13 bases between. Germline V gene lookup returns CDR1 SGHTA and CDR2 FQGNSA.

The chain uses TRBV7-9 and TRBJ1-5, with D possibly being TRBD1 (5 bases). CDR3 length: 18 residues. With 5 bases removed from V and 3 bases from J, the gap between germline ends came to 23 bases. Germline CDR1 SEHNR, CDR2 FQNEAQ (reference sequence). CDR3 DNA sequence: TGTGCCAGCAGCCAAGGGGTCCCGGCAGGGCTGTCCAATCAGCCCCAGCATTTT. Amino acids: CASSQGVPAGLSNQPQHF.

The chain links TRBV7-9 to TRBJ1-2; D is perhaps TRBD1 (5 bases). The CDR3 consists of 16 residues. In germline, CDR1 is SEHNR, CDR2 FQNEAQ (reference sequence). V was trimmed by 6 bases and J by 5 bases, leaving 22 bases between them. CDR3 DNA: TGTGCCAGCAGTAATTTCATCGGACTAAGGGGTTATGGCTACACCTTC. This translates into CASSNFIGLRGYGYTF.

The chain's CDR3 is CASTSNYEQFF. CDR3 DNA: TGTGCCAGTACCTCCAATTATGAGCAGTTCTTC. The rearrangement joins TRBV19 to TRBJ2-1, with unresolved D. The germline V and J ends were trimmed by 7 bases and 8 bases, with 9 bases remaining between them. Germline CDR1 and CDR2: LNHDA and SQIVND (reference sequence). The length of the CDR3 is 11 residues. Full variable domain (remainder filled in from reference TRBV19 and TRBJ2-1): DGGITQSPKYLFRKEGQNVTLSCEQNLNHDAMYWYRQDPGQGLRLIYYSQIVNDFQKGDIAEGYSVSREKKESFPLTVTSAQKNPTAFYLCASTSNYEQFFGPGTRLTVL.

The CDR3 bases are TGTGCCAGCAGGCCTCCGGGACCCTATGAAGCTTTCTTT. Translation: CASRPPGPYEAFF. The chain joins TRBV28 to TRBJ1-1, with D perhaps matching TRBD1 (5 bases). The CDR3 has 13 residues. Trimming stripped 6 bases from V and 7 bases from J, with 15 bases between. Germline V gene sequence: CDR1 MDHEN, CDR2 SYDVKM. The variable domain in full, with the rest retrieved from reference TRBV28 and TRBJ1-1, is DVKVTQSSRYLVKRTGEKVFLECVQDMDHENMFWYRQDPGLGLRLIYFSYDVKMKEKGDIPEGYSVSREKKERFSLILESASTNQTSMYLCASRPPGPYEAFFGQGTRLTVV.

CDR3 region: CASSPRPGGRYEQYF. The DNA of the CDR3 is TGTGCCAGCAGCCCCCGGCCCGGGGGCAGATACGAGCAGTACTTC. This rearrangement joins TRBV11-1 to TRBJ2-7, with D possibly called TRBD1 or TRBD2 (6 bases each). The CDR3 totals 15 residues. Germline CDR1 and CDR2: SGHAT and FQDESV (reference sequence). V lost 5 bases and J 4 bases, leaving 18 bases between the germline ends.

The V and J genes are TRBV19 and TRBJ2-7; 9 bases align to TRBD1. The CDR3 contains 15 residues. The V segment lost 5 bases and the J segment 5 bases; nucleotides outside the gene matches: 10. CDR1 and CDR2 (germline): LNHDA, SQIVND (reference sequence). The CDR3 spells CASSASGTGFHEQYF. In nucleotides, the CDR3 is TGTGCCAGTAGTGCCTCCGGGACAGGGTTCCACGAGCAGTACTTC. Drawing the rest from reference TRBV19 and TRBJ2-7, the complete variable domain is DGGITQSPKYLFRKEGQNVTLSCEQNLNHDAMYWYRQDPGQGLRLIYYSQIVNDFQKGDIAEGYSVSREKKESFPLTVTSAQKNPTAFYLCASSASGTGFHEQYFGPGTRLTVT.

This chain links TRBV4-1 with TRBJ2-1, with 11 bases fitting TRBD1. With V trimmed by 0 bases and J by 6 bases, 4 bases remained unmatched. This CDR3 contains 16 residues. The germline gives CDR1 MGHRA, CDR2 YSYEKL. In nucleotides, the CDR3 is TGCGCCAGCAGCCAAGATGGGACAGGGGGGTCCAATGAGCAGTTCTTC. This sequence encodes CASSQDGTGGSNEQFF.

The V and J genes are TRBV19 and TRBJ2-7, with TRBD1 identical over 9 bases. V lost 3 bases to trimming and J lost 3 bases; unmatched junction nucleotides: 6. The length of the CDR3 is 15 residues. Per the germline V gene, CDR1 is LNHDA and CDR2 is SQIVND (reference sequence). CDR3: CASSIRSDRGYEQYF. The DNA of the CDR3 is TGTGCCAGTAGTATTCGATCGGACAGGGGCTACGAGCAGTACTTC. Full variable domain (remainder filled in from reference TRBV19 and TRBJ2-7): DGGITQSPKYLFRKEGQNVTLSCEQNLNHDAMYWYRQDPGQGLRLIYYSQIVNDFQKGDIAEGYSVSREKKESFPLTVTSAQKNPTAFYLCASSIRSDRGYEQYFGPGTRLTVT.